This T cell receptor (beta chain) was sequenced during a study of cytomegalovirus exposure and HLA in healthy donors (dated by TCRdb to between 2016 and 2019). General notes on the study: An earlier analysis of roughly 630 of the donors reported 250 to 350 Gb of sequence data and more than 90 million unique TCR beta sequences from around 200 million T cells. An early release covering roughly 640 HLA-typed donors comprised about 290 gigabases of sequencing data and tens of millions of unique TCR sequences. The genetic ancestry cluster associated with self-reported Caucasian donors included about 81% of the 398 genotyped donors. The study aimed to test whether signatures of past pathogen exposure could be identified by cataloging public T cell receptors. Using immunosequencing, the study profiled T cell repertoires from fewer than 850 subjects and related those repertoires to cytomegalovirus serostatus. Besides the first cohort of roughly 660 subjects, a separate validation cohort made up of around 120 different subjects was used. The study combined high-throughput TCR immunosequencing, statistical association of individual TCRs with disease status, and machine learning to predict cytomegalovirus infection status. A later analysis re-analyzed previously published TCR beta repertoires from about 730 donors and added high-resolution HLA genotyping to study TCR occurrence patterns. In the later analysis, no new phenotypic data were used to find candidate immune exposures; instead, reliance was placed on TCR beta sequences and their occurrence across donors. An earlier analysis of approximately 580 of the donors used high-throughput TCR beta sequencing to judge whether each TCR beta V gene segment behaved as functional or pseudogenic. Donor age, sex, ethnicity and CMV serostatus were compiled alongside the repertoire data. A later genetic analysis took genome-wide SNP genotypes for about 60% of the roughly 670 donors and used that subset as a discovery cohort. Every discovery cohort repertoire had been produced on one sequencing platform. HLA typing included class I and class II loci at four-digit resolution. The number of typed donors differed by locus: roughly 629-640 for A, B, C, DRB1 and DQB1; some 500 for DQA1; roughly 600 for DPA1; and some 430 for DPB1. Roughly five DR-DQ haplotypes were handled as single units for association and clustering, since linkage in the cohort was strong. Among approximately 370 genotyped donors of the cohort, an average of approximately 240,000 unique TCR beta nucleotide sequences was sequenced per donor, of which roughly 17% were non-productive.

Summary of the overall study and its limitations: HLA typing was unavailable for some donors at each locus, so association tests used only the typed subset. Over 15 rarely observed V segments, including chromosome 9 orphons, were excluded from the earlier analysis of a few hundred of the donors because counts were too low. In a later analysis, the rate of TCR association differed among HLA loci, with DRB1 alleles having the most associated TCRs and HLA-C alleles having the fewest. In an earlier analysis of about 540 of the donors, most TCR beta V segments were observed in productive rearrangements about 87% or about 30% of the time, broadly matching IMGT annotations. A later genetic analysis associated a missense DCLRE1C variant with V-gene and J-gene trimming of TCR beta chains, and an independent cohort replicated the association. In a later analysis, HLA-associated TCR beta chains were found to be more clonally expanded and to have lower generation probabilities than equally common non-associated chains. A later genetic analysis reported fewer N-insertions in productive TCRs among donors in an Asian-associated ancestry cluster than the approximately 700-donor mean. The only immune exposure information available for the cohort was CMV serostatus. A further reported finding was that TCR beta sequences accurately predicted the HLA-A and HLA-B alleles for most subjects in the first cohort. Some IMGT-functional V segments, including TRBV6-2 and TRBV6-3, could not be distinguished by the 87-base-pair reads and were therefore excluded. At a false discovery rate of 0.05, a later analysis linked 15,000 to 20,000 TCR beta sequences to specific HLA alleles. In a later analysis, most CMV-associated TCR beta chains were found to appear HLA-restricted, with HLA associations seemingly driven largely by CMV exposure. The classifier was reported to diagnose cytomegalovirus status with high specificity and sensitivity in both the original and validation cohorts. Several of the top co-occurrence clusters appeared to be linked to parvovirus B19, influenza, CMV and Epstein-Barr virus, according to a later analysis. Roughly uniform sequencing depth across donors was assumed in presence/absence analyses, although this assumption may not hold. In this cohort, only TCR beta chains were sequenced, and detectable features were limited by the absence of alpha or paired-chain data. Linkage disequilibrium might explain the correlated functional status among segregating V segments, but an unknown experimental factor could not be excluded. Strong co-occurrence of HLA alleles, especially DR and DQ, made assigning TCR associations to individual alleles difficult. A few of the identified cytomegalovirus-associated TCR beta chains were confirmed in vitro to be specific for cytomegalovirus antigens. The sequencing pipeline was judged likely to have produced a cluster of highly shared sequence variants as a technical artifact. Most TCR sequences were seen in very few donors, while some public TCRs were found in many individuals. In the study, 150 to 200 TCR beta chains were listed as associated with cytomegalovirus. The authors suggested that the approach could potentially be extended to other disease states and immunological phenotypes.

On this clone: The antigen this receptor binds is unknown. No qualities accompany the bases; no much larger clone lies one base away.

CDR1 and CDR2 (MRHNA, SNTAGT) derive from the germline V gene. V is shortened by 6 bases, J by 0 bases, and the region joining them spans 11 bases. The cysteine opens and the phenylalanine closes a CDR3 of 15 amino acids. Only the CDR3 portion is preserved as DNA: 45 bases, with reading frame beginning at the first base. In total, over 600 healthy bone marrow donors made up the cohort. At the time of sampling, all cohort members were nominally healthy, though unrecorded immune exposures were likely present. The donor was CMV seronegative and belonged to the group of 350 or so seronegative cohort members. A peripheral blood sample was collected from each donor, and TCR beta sequencing was performed on peripheral blood mononuclear cells. The Qiagen DNeasy Blood Extraction Kit was used to extract genomic DNA from the blood cell samples. The method behind the library was the immunoSEQ multiplex PCR assay. The multiplex PCR relied on a mix of 60 forward primers for TCR Vbeta segments and 13 reverse primers for TCR Jbeta segments. Amplification of the CDR3 region of rearranged TCR beta genes was performed with a multiplex PCR assay on genomic DNA. The Illumina HiSeq System was used to sequence the amplified TCR beta libraries as 87-base-pair reads. The source study handled its data this way. In a later analysis, about 80 million unique TCR beta chains were counted across the 650 to 700 repertoires, and roughly 10 million of these chains were shared by at least two donors. Raw reads were error-corrected and collapsed into unique sequences by a nearest-neighbor algorithm in which closely related sequences were merged to remove PCR and sequencing errors. V, D and J gene segments were assigned by aligning CDR3 sequences to IMGT reference sequences. For a sequence to be retained, a match of at least six nucleotides was required to both a V gene segment and a J gene segment. A rearrangement counted as productive if the CDR3 had no stop codons and remained in frame with V and J, and every other rearrangement counted as non-productive. Following IMGT convention, CDR3 was defined as the stretch from the second conserved V-encoded cysteine to the conserved J-encoded phenylalanine. In an earlier analysis of 500 to 650 of the donors, sequences lacking an unambiguous match to a single V gene segment were excluded. An earlier analysis of just under 600 of the donors called V segments functional above 56.7% productive rearrangements and segregating when the between-donor standard deviation exceeded 5%. A statistical classification framework was developed to diagnose cytomegalovirus status using the catalog of TCR beta chain sequences. V and J gene assignment, in a later analysis, came from comparing TCR nucleotide sequences with IMGT/GENE-DB human TR gene sequences. Using the TCRdist pipeline, a later analysis assigned CDR3 sequences along with most-parsimonious VDJ recombination scenarios. In a later analysis, each TCR beta chain was defined by its CDR3 amino acid sequence together with its V-gene family, and reads lacking a unique V-gene family were excluded. As a way to deal with suspected cross-contamination and a sequencing artifact, a later analysis dropped roughly 620 nucleotide sequences that were highly shared and had low generation probability. In a later analysis, a clonal expansion index was calculated for each public chain from normalized within-repertoire ranks of inferred template counts. Generation probabilities in a later analysis came from a VDJ recombination model fitted to out-of-frame rearrangements, and those results were checked against IGoR. In a later analysis, hypergeometric tests were used to score TCR-TCR, TCR-HLA and TCR-CMV co-occurrence, with a repertoire-size bias correction applied to TCR pairs. False discovery rates were estimated in a later analysis by permuting HLA or CMV assignments 20 times. In a later analysis, co-occurring TCRs were grouped using DBSCAN, with TCRdist sequence similarity added in when clustering inside HLA-allele-positive subsets. For co-occurrence clustering, repertoires with fewer than 30,000 or more than 120,000 public chains were excluded, along with four to six repertoires with anomalous nucleotide sharing. The source is immuneACCESS, and TCRdb retained only in-frame sequences with V and J called. Part of the clones is not carried over; for the studies checked, unresolved V genes explain less than half of this, and the remainder is unexplained. V and J calls and clone size come straight from that table; D and trimming were deduced from the DNA. Present in this sample are a few hundred thousand clones, 60% to 85% of which were seen just once. Clones ranked in the top ten supply 15% of the sample.

The chain is assembled from TRBV6-4 and TRBJ2-2; confidence is insufficient to name the D gene. Sequencing was done on a sample of PBMCs. This TCR was sampled from a middle-aged man in good health and CMV-seronegative. The DNA sequence follows: TGTGCCAGCAGCGCGAGCTCATCGAACACCGGGGAGCTGTTTTTT. Its protein reads: CASSASSSNTGELFF.